This TCR beta chain was profiled in a study of siplizumab effects on memory and regulatory T cells. The V end was cut by 0 bases, the J end by 2 bases, with 2 bases between. The germline V gene encodes CDR1 LGHNA and CDR2 YNFKEQ. The CDR3 is 13 amino acids. Measured with immunoSEQ multiplex PCR; TCRdb has only the in-frame clones, and not every one. The sample has approximately 110,000 clones; more than 85% are singletons. Sequencing input: CD4+ T cells sorted from blood. V usage is TRBV4-2 and J usage is TRBJ2-4; D is uncertain. The receptor was derived from a human donor in good health. The CDR3 region is CASSQESKNIQYF. The CDR3 DNA reads TGTGCCAGCAGCCAAGAGTCCAAAAACATTCAGTACTTC.